This T cell receptor beta chain was retrieved from a study of beta chain features in type 1 diabetes. There was one heparinised blood draw per donor, averaging approximately 120 mL. Whole-study findings and limits: PCR might preferentially amplify shorter templates, equally in patients and controls. These data did not resolve whether HLA type affects TCRB rearrangement.

The whole isolated RNA underwent reverse transcription, so sequencing captured expressed TCRB transcripts. The protocol was immunoSEQ multiplex PCR, while the TCRdb copy is restricted to in-frame clones and leaves out a portion. The repertoire includes over 300,000 clones, around 8% of them detected once, and less than 0.5% sits in the top ten. This clone has only a few counts. Its antigen remains unknown. The TCR was taken from a woman between 18 and 30 years old in good health. The sample consisted of central memory CD4+ T cells from blood.

This chain's CDR3 is CSARGAWELFF. In nucleotides, the CDR3 is TGCAGTGCTAGAGGAGCCTGGGAGCTGTTTTTT. This chain connects TRBV20-1 to TRBJ2-2; D gene unclear. The CDR3 runs to 11 residues. V was pared by 1 base and J by 9 bases, with 6 bases between. Germline CDR1 and CDR2: DFQATT and SNEGSKA (reference sequence).